Presented here are 11 T cell receptor beta chains from one specimen sequenced in a study of cytomegalovirus exposure and HLA in healthy donors. PCR was performed using 60 Vbeta and 13 Jbeta primers. Repertoires were generated with immunoSEQ multiplex PCR, while TCRdb's copy carries only in-frame clones and drops some. Of roughly 150,000 clones in the sample, roughly 83% were seen once. Sequencing was done on a sample of PBMCs. Receptors were obtained from a woman aged 18-29 years in good health and CMV-seronegative.

The chain joins TRBV11-2 to TRBJ2-7, with D possibly matching TRBD2 (6 bases). This CDR3 contains 16 residues. The germline V gene has CDR1 SGHAT and CDR2 FQNNGV. The V gene lost 2 bases and the J gene lost 3 bases, with 17 bases spanning the gap. As DNA, the CDR3 is TGTGCCAGCAGCTTACGACATGGAGGGTCCATCTACGAGCAGTACTTC. Translating it yields CASSLRHGGSIYEQYF. Complete variable domain (other parts from reference TRBV11-2 and TRBJ2-7): EAGVAQSPRYKIIEKRQSVAFWCNPISGHATLYWYQQILGQGPKLLIQFQNNGVVDDSQLPKDRFSAERLKGVDSTLKIQPAKLEDSAVYLCASSLRHGGSIYEQYFGPGTRLTVT.

The chain is built from TRBV5-1 and TRBJ2-5; TRBD2 matches 12 bases. The CDR3 is made up of 16 amino acids. CDR1 and CDR2 from the germline V gene are SGHRS and YFSETQ. Losses at the gene ends were 4 bases for V and 0 bases for J; bases not matched to a gene: 4. This CDR3 reads CASSPTSGGYQETQYF. The CDR3 DNA is TGCGCCAGCAGCCCAACTAGCGGGGGGTACCAAGAGACCCAGTACTTC.

This rearrangement joins TRBV11-3 to TRBJ1-1; D gene uncertain. The germline V gene has CDR1 SGHNT and CDR2 YENEEA. V lost 5 bases and J 1 base, leaving 8 bases between the germline ends. The CDR3 contains 13 residues. CDR3 coding DNA: TGTGCCAGCAGCATTCACAGGAACACTGAAGCTTTCTTT. Residues: CASSIHRNTEAFF.

This chain connects TRBV29-1 to TRBJ2-7; 10 bases are shared with TRBD2. From germline, CDR1 is SQVTM and CDR2 ANQGSEA. The CDR3 has 12 residues. V lost 5 bases, J lost 2 bases, and 0 bases stayed unmatched. The CDR3 spells CSVSGGAYEQYF. The DNA for the CDR3 is TGCAGCGTTAGCGGGGGGGCCTACGAGCAGTACTTC.

The chain combines TRBV29-1 with TRBJ2-7; 10 bases are a match to TRBD2. Germline CDR1 and CDR2: SQVTM and ANQGSEA. With 6 bases clipped from V and 5 bases from J, the junction kept 10 bases outside the gene matches. The CDR3 sequence is 14 residues long. The CDR3, as DNA: TGCAGCGTGAGATCAGCGGGGGGGCCTAACGAGCAGTACTTC. This codes for CSVRSAGGPNEQYF.

J is TRBJ2-7 and V is TRBV7-9; 7 nucleotides match TRBD1. The V gene end was trimmed by 6 bases and the J gene end by 6 bases; junction bases not matched to a gene: 5. CDR1 and CDR2 (germline): SEHNR, FQNEAQ (reference sequence). The CDR3 is 12 amino acids. For the CDR3, the DNA is TGTGCCAGCAGACAGGGGTCGTCCGAGCAGTACTTC. Its protein product is CASRQGSSEQYF. Complete variable domain (other parts from reference TRBV7-9 and TRBJ2-7): DTGVSQNPRHKITKRGQNVTFRCDPISEHNRLYWYRQTLGQGPEFLTYFQNEAQLEKSRLLSDRFSAERPKGSFSTLEIQRTEQGDSAMYLCASRQGSSEQYFGPGTRLTVT.

The rearrangement links TRBV7-2 to TRBJ2-2; 11 nucleotides align to TRBD2. CDR1 and CDR2 (germline): SGHTA, FQGNSA. The CDR3 has 17 amino acids. V lost 1 base to trimming and J lost 8 bases; unmatched junction nucleotides: 9. CDR3: CASSLEPLAGVYGELFF. In DNA, the CDR3 is TGTGCCAGCAGCTTAGAGCCACTAGCGGGGGTATATGGGGAGCTGTTTTTT.

On this clone: The sample has other DNA sequences that encode this CDR3 too. The chain has TRBV28 and TRBJ1-2, with 7 nucleotides matching TRBD1. The CDR3 sequence is 14 residues long. Germline CDR1 MDHEN, CDR2 SYDVKM. V shed 5 bases and J 4 bases; nucleotides not matched to a gene: 7. The CDR3 coding sequence is TGTGCCAGCAGTCCCCCGGACAGGTTCTATGGCTACACCTTC. Protein: CASSPPDRFYGYTF.

This sequence joins TRBV5-1 and TRBJ1-4; D may be TRBD1 (5 bases). Trimming removed 5 bases from V and 4 bases from J, with 18 bases in between. The CDR3 length is 16 residues. The germline CDR1 and CDR2 sequences are SGHRS and YFSETQ. CDR3 sequence reads: CASRDIKAGDNEKLFF. Here the CDR3 DNA reads TGCGCCAGCAGGGACATTAAGGCGGGGGATAATGAAAAACTGTTTTTT. The whole variable domain, remainder taken from reference TRBV5-1 and TRBJ1-4, is KAGVTQTPRYLIKTRGQQVTLSCSPISGHRSVSWYQQTPGQGLQFLFEYFSETQRNKGNFPGRFSGRQFSNSRSEMNVSTLELGDSALYLCASRDIKAGDNEKLFFGSGTQLSVL.

This rearrangement joins TRBV27 to TRBJ2-5; a weak D match, TRBD2 (6 bases). CDR1 and CDR2 (germline): MNHEY, SMNVEV (reference sequence). The CDR3 runs 17 residues. V gave up 2 bases and J gave up 2 bases, with 18 bases separating them. The chain's CDR3 is CASSLGSSVPLQETQYF. The CDR3 bases are TGTGCCAGCAGTTTAGGATCTAGCGTACCACTTCAAGAGACCCAGTACTTC.

The chain has TRBV11-3 and TRBJ2-1, with TRBD1 matching over 9 bases. The CDR3 totals 13 residues. V lost 5 bases, J lost 8 bases, and 4 bases stayed unmatched. The germline V gene encodes CDR1 SGHNT and CDR2 YENEEA. DNA for the CDR3: TGTGCCAGCAGCCTAGGGACAGGGTATGAGCAGTTCTTC. This translates into CASSLGTGYEQFF.